The clone carrying this TCR beta chain was seen a single time. The sample originates from a study of blood T cell repertoires in COVID-19. Sequenced by immunoSEQ multiplex PCR; TCRdb stores in-frame clones only, minus some. Among about 54,000 clones, approximately 90% were seen once, and the ten largest hold 7.5% to 9.5%. The sequenced material came from peripheral blood. This receptor was identified in a woman between 40 and 55 years old with active COVID-19.

The CDR3 DNA reads as TGTGCCAGCAGTGGGACACGGGATCAGCCCCAGCATTTT. Amino acids: CASSGTRDQPQHF. V usage is TRBV12-3 or TRBV12-4 and J usage is TRBJ1-5; TRBD1 might be the D (6 bases). There are 13 residues in the CDR3. Trimming removed 5 bases at V and 5 bases at J, with 10 bases between.